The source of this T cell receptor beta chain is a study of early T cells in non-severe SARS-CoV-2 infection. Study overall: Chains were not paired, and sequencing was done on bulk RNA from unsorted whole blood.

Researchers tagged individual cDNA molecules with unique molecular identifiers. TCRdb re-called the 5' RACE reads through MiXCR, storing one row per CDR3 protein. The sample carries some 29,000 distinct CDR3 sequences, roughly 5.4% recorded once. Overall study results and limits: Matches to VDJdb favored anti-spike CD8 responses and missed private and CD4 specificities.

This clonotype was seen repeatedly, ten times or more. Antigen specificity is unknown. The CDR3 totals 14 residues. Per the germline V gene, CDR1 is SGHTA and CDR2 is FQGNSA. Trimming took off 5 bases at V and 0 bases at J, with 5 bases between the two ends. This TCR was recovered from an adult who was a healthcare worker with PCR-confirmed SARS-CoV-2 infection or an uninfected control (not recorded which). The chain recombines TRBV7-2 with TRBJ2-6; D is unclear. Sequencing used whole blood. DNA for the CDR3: TGTGCCAGCAGCGCAAACTCTGGGGCCAACGTCCTGACTTTC. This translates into CASSANSGANVLTF.